This passage covers 15 T cell receptor beta chains from one sample sequenced in a study of shared T cell receptors in the human thymus. Method: immunoSEQ multiplex PCR; TCRdb's copy keeps in-frame clones and lacks some. Of roughly 560,000 clones listed, about four fifths are singletons. The same data also went into a second study, on human thymus T cells.

Sample: thymocytes. The receptors were gathered from a boy under three years old with a congenital heart defect.

The CDR3 DNA reads as TGCAGCGTTGAAGGCGAGGGAATAAGAGTTATGAACACTGAAGCTTTCTTT. Protein product: CSVEGEGIRVMNTEAFF. This chain joins TRBV29-1 and TRBJ1-1; D is uncertain. The germline V gene encodes CDR1 SQVTM and CDR2 ANQGSEA. The CDR3 totals 17 residues. The V gene lost 1 base and the J gene lost 0 bases, with 18 bases spanning the gap.

The J gene is TRBJ2-7, the V gene TRBV28; the match to TRBD2 covers 12 bases. Germline V gene sequence: CDR1 MDHEN, CDR2 SYDVKM. This CDR3 is built from 17 residues. The ends lost 7 bases at V and 3 bases at J; junction bases unmatched: 13. Written as DNA, the CDR3 is TGTGCCAGCACCTCGACTAGCGGGAGTAGGGGAGGCTACGAGCAGTACTTC. This encodes CASTSTSGSRGGYEQYF.

The J gene is TRBJ1-1, the V gene TRBV9, with D maybe TRBD1 (5 bases). The V gene's germline CDR1 is SGDLS and CDR2 YYNGEE. The CDR3 consists of 16 residues. V lost 0 bases and J lost 1, with 13 bases in between. The CDR3 loop reads CASSVDPEGRNTEAFF. DNA of the CDR3: TGTGCCAGCAGCGTAGATCCGGAGGGGCGGAACACTGAAGCTTTCTTT.

The chain links TRBV4-1 to TRBJ1-5; D unclear. The germline V and J ends were trimmed by 2 bases and 8 bases, with 7 bases remaining between them. This CDR3 comprises 12 residues. Germline lookup yields CDR1 MGHRA and CDR2 YSYEKL. CDR3 sequence (DNA): TGCGCCAGCAGCCAAATCGGGAAGCCCCAGCATTTT. Translated: CASSQIGKPQHF.

The CDR3 region has the DNA TGTGCCAGCTGCGGCGTACTTAGCAATCAGCCCCAGCATTTT. Translation gives CASCGVLSNQPQHF. The V and J genes are TRBV28 and TRBJ1-5; D is unclear. This CDR3 contains 14 residues. With 8 bases removed from V and 0 bases from J, the gap between germline ends came to 11 bases. Germline V lookup: CDR1 MDHEN, CDR2 SYDVKM. The full variable domain, completed using reference TRBV28 and TRBJ1-5, is DVKVTQSSRYLVKRTGEKVFLECVQDMDHENMFWYRQDPGLGLRLIYFSYDVKMKEKGDIPEGYSVSREKKERFSLILESASTNQTSMYLCASCGVLSNQPQHFGDGTRLSIL.

V usage is TRBV7-9 and J usage is TRBJ2-5; 10 bases map to TRBD2. The CDR3 loop spans 16 amino acids. After removal of 0 bases from V and 5 bases from J, the junction contained 6 bases not matched to a gene. Germline-derived CDR1 and CDR2 are SEHNR and FQNEAQ (reference sequence). The CDR3 sequence: CASSLASGRAGETQYF. In DNA, the CDR3 is TGTGCCAGCAGCTTAGCCAGCGGGAGGGCCGGGGAGACCCAGTACTTC.

The chain uses TRBV5-6 and TRBJ2-1, with 11 bases aligning to TRBD2. After removal of 2 bases from V and 7 bases from J, the junction contained 8 bases not matched to a gene. From germline, CDR1 is SGHDT and CDR2 YYEEEE. CDR3 length: 16 amino acids. The CDR3 DNA follows: TGTGCCAGCAGCTTCCCGGGACTAGCGGATGGGAATGAGCAGTTCTTC. This codes for CASSFPGLADGNEQFF.

The CDR3 DNA follows: TGTGCCTGGAGTTTACCTAGCGAGCGCTTGTACGAGCAGTACTTC. Amino acids: CAWSLPSERLYEQYF. The chain joins TRBV30 to TRBJ2-7, with a possible D match to TRBD2 (6 bases). Trimming took 2 bases from V and 4 from J, leaving 18 bases between them. Germline CDR1 GTSNPN, CDR2 SVGIG (reference sequence). This CDR3 comprises 15 residues.

The CDR3 is CASSLGAFSPGDRAWGYTF. The CDR3 DNA reads as TGTGCCAGCAGCTTGGGCGCGTTTTCGCCCGGGGACAGGGCATGGGGCTACACCTTC. The chain combines TRBV11-3 with TRBJ1-2, with TRBD1 matching over 9 bases. The germline V gene has CDR1 SGHNT and CDR2 YENEEA. The CDR3 is 19 amino acids. Trimming took 3 bases from V and 8 from J; bases not matched to a gene: 22.

The V call is TRBV18, the J call TRBJ2-2, with 8 bases identical to TRBD1. Per the germline V gene, CDR1 is KGHSH and CDR2 is LQKENI. The CDR3 is 16 residues long. The V gene end was trimmed by 3 bases and the J gene end by 1 base; junction bases not matched to a gene: 4. The CDR3 protein is CASSPLTGVNTGELFF. The CDR3 nucleotides read TGTGCCAGCTCACCGTTGACAGGGGTGAACACCGGGGAGCTGTTTTTT.

This clone was detected once. The CDR3 DNA follows: TGCGCCAGCAGCCGGACAGGCCCCGGGGATACGCAGTATTTT. Translation gives CASSRTGPGDTQYF. The chain recombines TRBV5-1 with TRBJ2-3, with 7 bases matching TRBD1. The CDR3 totals 14 residues. The trim removed 4 bases at V and 6 bases at J, leaving 8 bases unmatched. Germline V gene lookup returns CDR1 SGHRS and CDR2 YFSETQ.

The chain links TRBV4-2 to TRBJ2-1, with TRBD2 matching over 9 bases. The germline CDR1 and CDR2 sequences are LGHNA and YNFKEQ. This CDR3 contains 15 residues. The V gene end was trimmed by 5 bases and the J gene end by 5 bases; junction bases not matched to a gene: 7. CDR3: CASSSRLAADNEQFF. In DNA, the CDR3 is TGTGCCAGCAGCTCCCGACTAGCGGCAGACAATGAGCAGTTCTTC.

The rearrangement joins TRBV5-6 to TRBJ2-7, with 7 bases aligning to TRBD2. The junction had 6 bases not matched to a gene; V was cut back by 4 bases and J by 2 bases. Germline V CDR1 and CDR2: SGHDT, YYEEEE. The CDR3 loop spans 14 amino acids. The CDR3: CASSLPGLPYEQYF. The CDR3 bases are TGTGCCAGCAGCCTACCGGGACTACCCTACGAGCAGTACTTC. Full variable domain (missing parts from reference TRBV5-6 and TRBJ2-7): DAGVTQSPTHLIKTRGQQVTLRCSPKSGHDTVSWYQQALGQGPQFIFQYYEEEERQRGNFPDRFSGHQFPNYSSELNVNALLLGDSALYLCASSLPGLPYEQYFGPGTRLTVT.

This clone was recorded only once. V and J are TRBV5-6 and TRBJ2-5; D possibly corresponds to TRBD2 (6 bases). Germline-derived CDR1 and CDR2 are SGHDT and YYEEEE. CDR3 length: 14 amino acids. The V and J ends lost 7 bases and 3 bases respectively, with 16 bases between them. In DNA, the CDR3 is TGTGCCAGCGCTGTCTCGGAGCGGGAAGAGACCCAGTACTTC. Protein: CASAVSEREETQYF. Supplemented by reference TRBV5-6 and TRBJ2-5, the full variable domain reads DAGVTQSPTHLIKTRGQQVTLRCSPKSGHDTVSWYQQALGQGPQFIFQYYEEEERQRGNFPDRFSGHQFPNYSSELNVNALLLGDSALYLCASAVSEREETQYFGPGTRLLVL.

J is TRBJ2-5 and V is TRBV9; tentative D call: TRBD2 (7 bases). V was trimmed by 3 bases and J by 4 bases, leaving 19 bases between them. The CDR3 totals 16 residues. The germline V gene encodes CDR1 SGDLS and CDR2 YYNGEE. The CDR3 loop is CASSGEQKGGGETQYF. The CDR3 nucleotides read TGTGCCAGCAGCGGCGAACAAAAGGGGGGGGGAGAGACCCAGTACTTC.